This is a list of T cell receptor beta chains from one sample in a study of blood T cells in healthy people across ages. Using its own MiXCR run on the 5' RACE reads, TCRdb lists one record per CDR3 protein. Counted here are around 1,000,000 distinct CDR3 sequences, under 30% occurring once; the ten biggest clones make up about 0.72%. The same sample was also studied in work on T cells of mothers and their children.

The specimen was blood. Receptors originate from a girl aged 2 to 10 in good health. Each CDR3 is given with its conserved first and last residue. Fields, in order: J gene, clone size, D gene, V gene, CDR3 protein, CDR3 DNA. The D gene is left open where the match is weak. The size field is filled for only some rows; it gives once, few, many or a size class.

>TRBJ2-1|few|NA|TRBV12-5
CASGLDRTNEQFF
TGTGCTAGTGGTTTGGACAGGACCAATGAGCAGTTCTTC
>TRBJ1-2|NA|TRBD1|TRBV7-2
CASSLGTGGNYGYTF
TGTGCCAGCAGCTTAGGGACAGGGGGAAACTATGGCTACACCTTC
>TRBJ2-1|NA|NA|TRBV4-1
CASNSFDNEQFF
TGCGCCAGCAACTCGTTCGACAATGAGCAGTTCTTC
>TRBJ2-3|NA|NA|TRBV5-1
CASSLASLISFF
TGCGCCAGCAGCTTGGCCAGCTTAATATCCTTTTTT
>TRBJ2-5|few|TRBD2|TRBV7-9
CASSSTPQTSGFETQYF
TGTGCCAGCAGCTCAACGCCCCAGACTAGCGGGTTTGAGACCCAGTACTTC
>TRBJ2-5|few|NA|TRBV28
CASSWGPKETQYF
TGTGCCAGCAGTTGGGGCCCTAAAGAGACCCAGTACTTC
>TRBJ2-2|few|NA|TRBV20-1
CNAQRGGTGELFF
TGCAATGCGCAACGAGGCGGGACCGGGGAGCTGTTTTTT
>TRBJ1-5|few|NA|TRBV7-2
CASSPLLHQPQHF
TGTGCCAGCAGCCCCTTGCTTCATCAGCCCCAGCATTTT
>TRBJ2-1|few|NA|TRBV5-1
CASRPYGSSYNEQFF
TGCGCCAGCAGGCCCTACGGAAGCTCCTACAATGAGCAGTTCTTC
>TRBJ2-1|NA|NA|TRBV5-1
CASSSPGGLGEQFF
TGCGCCAGCAGCTCACCCGGGGGCCTCGGTGAGCAGTTCTTC
>TRBJ2-5|NA|NA|TRBV13
CASSLGSAPGLETQYF
TGTGCCAGCAGCTTAGGAAGCGCCCCCGGGCTGGAGACCCAGTACTTC
>TRBJ1-2|NA|TRBD1|TRBV6-5
CASRPGQGYYGYTF
TGTGCCAGCAGGCCCGGACAGGGCTACTATGGCTACACCTTC
>TRBJ2-1|NA|NA|TRBV20-1
CSASSAGSPYEQFF
TGCAGTGCTAGTTCGGCAGGGTCACCTTATGAGCAGTTCTTC
>TRBJ2-5|NA|TRBD2|TRBV10-3
CAISEERGVGETQYF
TGTGCCATCAGTGAAGAGCGGGGGGTTGGAGAGACCCAGTACTTC
>TRBJ1-3|NA|NA|TRBV5-6
CASSLRGLPSGNTIYF
TGTGCCAGCAGCTTGCGGGGTTTGCCCTCTGGAAACACCATATATTTT
>TRBJ1-2|NA|NA|TRBV6-5
CASSSAGNGYTF
TGTGCCAGCAGCTCCGCAGGGAATGGCTACACCTTC
>TRBJ2-3|few|NA|TRBV7-3
CASSLSTIADTQYF
TGTGCCAGCAGCTTAAGCACAATCGCAGATACGCAGTATTTT
>TRBJ2-7|few|NA|TRBV5-1
CASMNSPYEQYF
TGCGCCAGCATGAACAGTCCGTACGAGCAGTACTTC
>TRBJ1-4|few|TRBD1|TRBV5-1
CASSLETRQGTEKLFF
TGCGCCAGCAGTTTGGAGACCAGACAGGGTACCGAAAAACTGTTTTTT
>TRBJ2-5|once|NA|TRBV7-9
CASSPPPGGPKLETQYF
TGTGCCAGCAGCCCCCCTCCGGGGGGCCCCAAGCTAGAGACCCAGTACTTC
>TRBJ2-3|NA|NA|TRBV7-9
CASSFYPSEATDTQYF
TGTGCCAGCAGCTTTTATCCTTCGGAAGCCACAGATACGCAGTATTTT
>TRBJ2-1|NA|NA|TRBV29-1
CSVENWTPHNEQFF
TGCAGCGTAGAAAACTGGACCCCACATAATGAGCAGTTCTTC
>TRBJ1-2|few|NA|TRBV28
CASSLSPAGGRIYGYTF
TGTGCCAGCAGTTTATCCCCAGCGGGGGGCCGCATCTATGGCTACACCTTC
>TRBJ2-4|few|NA|TRBV7-6
CASSFGEENIQYF
TGTGCCAGCAGCTTTGGCGAGGAAAACATTCAGTACTTC
>TRBJ1-1|few|NA|TRBV7-9
CASSFTTGEAFF
TGTGCCAGCAGCTTCACTACAGGTGAAGCTTTCTTT
>TRBJ2-6|NA|TRBD1|TRBV6-5
CASSYGTGTSGANVLTF
TGTGCCAGCAGTTATGGGACAGGCACCTCTGGGGCCAACGTCCTGACTTTC
>TRBJ2-7|NA|TRBD1|TRBV10-1
CASSEDRVSYEQYF
TGCGCCAGCAGTGAGGACAGGGTCTCCTACGAGCAGTACTTC
>TRBJ2-1|NA|TRBD2|TRBV7-2
CASSPYELGLAGHNEQFF
TGTGCCAGCAGCCCGTACGAACTAGGACTAGCGGGCCACAATGAGCAGTTCTTC
>TRBJ2-7|few|NA|TRBV7-9
CASSRPSYEQYF
TGTGCCAGCAGTCGACCCTCCTACGAGCAGTACTTC
>TRBJ1-2|NA|NA|TRBV7-9
CASSVQGPYGYTF
TGTGCCAGCAGCGTGCAGGGACCTTATGGCTACACCTTC
>TRBJ2-5|few|NA|TRBV11-3
CASSLGRQKGTQYF
TGTGCCAGCAGTCTGGGAAGGCAAAAGGGGACCCAGTACTTC
>TRBJ2-1|NA|NA|TRBV7-6
CASSLGGARGDEQFF
TGTGCCAGCAGCTTGGGGGGGGCCCGTGGGGATGAGCAGTTCTTC
>TRBJ2-5|NA|TRBD2|TRBV11-2
CASSPDAVQAGGLERGETQYF
TGTGCCAGCAGCCCAGACGCCGTCCAAGCGGGAGGGCTGGAGAGGGGAGAGACCCAGTACTTC
>TRBJ1-6|few|NA|TRBV3-1
CASSQARNSPLHF
TGTGCCAGCAGCCAAGCACGTAATTCACCCCTCCACTTT
>TRBJ2-2|NA|TRBD1|TRBV12-3/TRBV12-4
CASSLDPGTDYTGELFF
TGTGCCAGCAGTTTAGACCCCGGGACAGACTACACCGGGGAGCTGTTTTTT
>TRBJ2-1|NA|NA|TRBV4-1
CASSQVRENEQFF
TGCGCCAGCAGCCAAGTCAGGGAGAATGAGCAGTTCTTC